This paragraph covers one TCR beta chain sequence. Antigen: not known. This sample stems from a study of OX40 agonist ivuxolimab in advanced cancers. In the study overall: The study reported partial responses in three patients: one hepatocellular carcinoma, two cutaneous melanoma. General observations from the study: The mean number of expanded clones was higher in CD8+ T cells than in CD4+.

Germline CDR1 is LNHDA and CDR2 is SQIVND (reference sequence). Trimming shortened V by 2 bases and J by 4 bases, and 17 bases separated the two germline ends. The CDR3 spans 16 residues. The table came from immunoSEQ multiplex PCR; TCRdb's copy has only in-frame clones and leaves some out. The table has roughly 63,000 clones, around 83% seen once. The sequencing here drew on CD4+ or CD8+ T cells sorted from blood, taken in a trial of the OX40 agonist ivuxolimab. The J gene is TRBJ2-5, the V gene TRBV19, with a tentative D call TRBD1 (7 bases). This clonotype was sampled from an adult with an advanced solid tumor such as melanoma, head and neck, liver or kidney cancer. CDR3 sequence reads: CASSIRQGGMGETQYF. In DNA form, the CDR3 reads TGTGCCAGTAGTATACGTCAGGGGGGTATGGGAGAGACCCAGTACTTC.